A selection of T cell receptor beta chains follows, all from one sample in a study of blood T cell repertoires in COVID-19. The repertoire was sequenced with immunoSEQ multiplex PCR; TCRdb's copy has only in-frame clones and lacks some. The sample consists of roughly 220,000 clones, 81% of them appearing once. Sample: peripheral blood. All receptors come from a woman older than 75 with COVID-19, enrolled during active disease. CDR3s include the opening cysteine and the closing phenylalanine or tryptophan. D genes are given only for firm matches. Clone size is given for some rows only: seen once, a few or many times, or a class if the clone is expanded.

>TRBJ1-2|-|few|TRBV21-1
TGTGCCAGCAGCAATGAGTTTCAGAACCCCGAACGCGGATTTATGAGGTATGGCTACACCTTC
CASSNEFQNPERGFMRYGYTF
>TRBJ2-5|TRBD2|-|TRBV11-1
TGTGCCAGCAGCTCCCTGGGGAGGGCCCAGTACTTC
CASSSLGRAQYF
>TRBJ1-2|-|-|TRBV16
TGTGCCAGCAGCCAGGACTTCCAGGGGTTCTATGGCTACACCTTC
CASSQDFQGFYGYTF
>TRBJ1-1|TRBD1|-|TRBV24-1
TGTGCCACTTCAGCAGGGGGCACTGAAGCTTTCTTT
CATSAGGTEAFF
>TRBJ2-1|TRBD2|-|TRBV11-2
TGTGCCAGCAGCTTAGGGCGGGGGGCAGAAAAAAATGAGCAGTTCTTC
CASSLGRGAEKNEQFF
>TRBJ2-3|TRBD2|-|TRBV3-1/TRBV3-2
TGTGCCAGCAGCCAAGAGGGCGGGGGAGTCACAGATACGCAGTATTTT
CASSQEGGGVTDTQYF
>TRBJ2-2|-|-|TRBV27
TGTGCCAGCAGTTTACACAGGGTGGATACCGGGGAGCTGTTTTTT
CASSLHRVDTGELFF
>TRBJ2-3|TRBD2|-|TRBV9
TGTGCCAGCAGCGTAGGGTGGGGGAGCGGGGGAGGCACAGATACGCAGTATTTT
CASSVGWGSGGGTDTQYF
>TRBJ1-5|-|-|TRBV24-1
TGTGCCACCAGCGCCTCGTTCGGACAGTATCAGCCCCAGCATTTT
CATSASFGQYQPQHF
>TRBJ2-7|TRBD2|-|TRBV7-2
TGTGCCAGCAGCTTAATGACTAGCGGGAGGGCCCTCTACGAGCAGTACTTC
CASSLMTSGRALYEQYF
>TRBJ2-5|TRBD1|many|TRBV2
TGTGCCGGGACGGGACAGGGTTACCAAGAGACCCAGTACTTC
CAGTGQGYQETQYF
>TRBJ1-1|-|-|TRBV7-2
TGTGCCAGCAGCAAACAGGGCGGCACTGAAGCTTTCTTT
CASSKQGGTEAFF
>TRBJ2-2|TRBD2|-|TRBV6-2/TRBV6-3
TGTGCCAGCAGTTTAACTAGCGGGAGAGGCACCGGGGAGCTGTTTTTT
CASSLTSGRGTGELFF
>TRBJ2-3|-|-|TRBV23-1
TGCGCCAGCAGTCAATCGGGGCAGGGGCCTACAGTTAATCAGTATTTT
CASSQSGQGPTVNQYF